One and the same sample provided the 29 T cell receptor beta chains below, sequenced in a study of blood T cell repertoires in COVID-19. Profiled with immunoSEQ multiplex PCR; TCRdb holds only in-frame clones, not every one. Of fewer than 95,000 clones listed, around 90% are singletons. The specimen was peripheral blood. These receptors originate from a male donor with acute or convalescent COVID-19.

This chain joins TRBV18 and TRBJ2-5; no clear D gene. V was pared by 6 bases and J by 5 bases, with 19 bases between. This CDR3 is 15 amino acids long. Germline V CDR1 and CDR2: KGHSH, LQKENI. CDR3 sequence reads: CASSDSGVSQETQYF. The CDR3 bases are TGTGCCAGCTCCGATTCGGGTGTCAGCCAGGAGACCCAGTACTTC.

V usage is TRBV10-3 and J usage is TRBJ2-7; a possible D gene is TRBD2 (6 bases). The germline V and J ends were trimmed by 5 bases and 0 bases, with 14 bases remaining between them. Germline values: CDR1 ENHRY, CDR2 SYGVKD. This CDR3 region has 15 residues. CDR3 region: CAISPGLSSSYEQYF. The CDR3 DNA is TGTGCCATCAGTCCGGGACTTTCCAGCTCCTACGAGCAGTACTTC.

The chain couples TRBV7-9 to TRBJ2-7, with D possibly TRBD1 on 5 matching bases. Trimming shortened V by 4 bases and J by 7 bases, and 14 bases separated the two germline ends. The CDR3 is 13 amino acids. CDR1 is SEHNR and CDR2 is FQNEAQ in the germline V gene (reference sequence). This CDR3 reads CASSYDSPMEQYF. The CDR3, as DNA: TGTGCCAGCAGCTATGACAGCCCCATGGAGCAGTACTTC.

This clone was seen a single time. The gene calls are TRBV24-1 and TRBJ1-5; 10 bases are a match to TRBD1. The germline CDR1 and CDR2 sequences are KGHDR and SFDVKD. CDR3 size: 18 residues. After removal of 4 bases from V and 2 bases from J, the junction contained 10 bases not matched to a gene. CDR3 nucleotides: TGTGCCACCAGTGACGGGGGGGCCGGGACAGGGGGCAATCAGCCCCAGCATTTT. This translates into CATSDGGAGTGGNQPQHF.

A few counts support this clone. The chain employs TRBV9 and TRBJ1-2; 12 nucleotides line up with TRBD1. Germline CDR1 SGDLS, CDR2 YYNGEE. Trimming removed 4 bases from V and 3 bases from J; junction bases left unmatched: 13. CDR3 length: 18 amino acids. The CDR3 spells CASSPRPGTGGRDYGYTF. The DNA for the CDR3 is TGTGCCAGCAGCCCTCGTCCCGGGACAGGGGGCAGGGACTATGGCTACACCTTC.

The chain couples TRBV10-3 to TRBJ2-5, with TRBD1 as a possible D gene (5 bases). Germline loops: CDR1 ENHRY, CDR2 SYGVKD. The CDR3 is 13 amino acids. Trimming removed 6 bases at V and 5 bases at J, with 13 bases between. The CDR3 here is CAISPQGGETQYF. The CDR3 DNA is TGTGCCATCAGCCCGCAGGGTGGCGAGACCCAGTACTTC.

CDR3 in amino acids: CSVGQGNTEAFF. The CDR3 coding sequence is TGCAGCGTTGGACAGGGGAACACTGAAGCTTTCTTT. The chain is built from TRBV29-1 and TRBJ1-1; 7 nucleotides align to TRBD1. V lost 4 bases, J lost 1 base, and 0 bases stayed unmatched. The CDR3 length is 12 residues. In germline, CDR1 is SQVTM, CDR2 ANQGSEA.

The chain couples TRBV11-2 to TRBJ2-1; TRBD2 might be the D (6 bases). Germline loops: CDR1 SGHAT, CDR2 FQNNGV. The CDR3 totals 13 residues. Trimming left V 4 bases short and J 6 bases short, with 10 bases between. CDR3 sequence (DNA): TGTGCCAGCAGCTCGGGACTTCCCAATGAGCAGTTCTTC. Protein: CASSSGLPNEQFF.

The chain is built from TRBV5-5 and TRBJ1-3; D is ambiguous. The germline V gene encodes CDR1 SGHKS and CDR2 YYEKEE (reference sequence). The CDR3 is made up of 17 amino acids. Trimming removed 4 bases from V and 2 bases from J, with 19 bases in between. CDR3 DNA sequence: TGTGCCAGCAGCCGTATGGAGGTTGGCAGGCCTGGAAACACCATATATTTT. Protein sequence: CASSRMEVGRPGNTIYF.

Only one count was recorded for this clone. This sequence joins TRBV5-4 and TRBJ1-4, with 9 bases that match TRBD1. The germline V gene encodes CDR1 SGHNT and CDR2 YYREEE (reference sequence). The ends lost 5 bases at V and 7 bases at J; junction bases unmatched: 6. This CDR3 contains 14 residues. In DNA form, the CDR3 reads TGTGCCAGCAGTCAACAGGGGGCAGGTGAAAAACTGTTTTTT. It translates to CASSQQGAGEKLFF.

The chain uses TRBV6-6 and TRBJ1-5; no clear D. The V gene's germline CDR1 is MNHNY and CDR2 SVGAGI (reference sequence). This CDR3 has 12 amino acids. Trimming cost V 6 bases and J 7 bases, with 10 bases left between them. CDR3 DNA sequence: TGTGCCAGCAGCCCTACAGCCCAGCCCCAGCATTTT. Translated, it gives CASSPTAQPQHF.

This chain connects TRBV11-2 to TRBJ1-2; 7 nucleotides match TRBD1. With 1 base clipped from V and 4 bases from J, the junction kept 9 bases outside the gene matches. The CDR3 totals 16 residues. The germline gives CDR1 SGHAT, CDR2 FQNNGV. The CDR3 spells CASSLVTGQSSYGYTF. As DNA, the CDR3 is TGTGCCAGCAGCTTAGTTACGGGACAGAGTAGCTATGGCTACACCTTC. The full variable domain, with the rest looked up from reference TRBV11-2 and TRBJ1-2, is EAGVAQSPRYKIIEKRQSVAFWCNPISGHATLYWYQQILGQGPKLLIQFQNNGVVDDSQLPKDRFSAERLKGVDSTLKIQPAKLEDSAVYLCASSLVTGQSSYGYTFGSGTRLTVV.

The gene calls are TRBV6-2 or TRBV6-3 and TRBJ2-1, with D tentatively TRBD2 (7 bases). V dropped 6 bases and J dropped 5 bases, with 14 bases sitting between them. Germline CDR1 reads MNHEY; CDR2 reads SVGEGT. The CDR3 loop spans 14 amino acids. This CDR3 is CASSLRGADNEQFF. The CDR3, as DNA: TGTGCCAGCAGCCTCCGGGGGGCGGACAATGAGCAGTTCTTC.

Here the CDR3 DNA reads TGTGCCAGCAGCGAACAGGGTCCCACTGAAGCTTTCTTT. Amino acids: CASSEQGPTEAFF. The chain carries TRBV7-8 and TRBJ1-1, with a possible D match to TRBD1 (6 bases). Trimming took 5 bases from V and 4 from J, leaving 11 bases between them. The CDR3 extends over 13 amino acids. Germline CDR1 SGHVS, CDR2 FQNEAQ.

CDR3 sequence (DNA): TGTGCCAGCTCACCACAGGGGGCCTCTGAAGCTTTCTTT. Its translation: CASSPQGASEAFF. The rearrangement links TRBV18 to TRBJ1-1; 7 nucleotides align to TRBD1. The CDR3 runs 13 residues. Per germline, CDR1 KGHSH and CDR2 LQKENI. J lost 6 bases, V lost 1 base, and 2 bases had no gene match.

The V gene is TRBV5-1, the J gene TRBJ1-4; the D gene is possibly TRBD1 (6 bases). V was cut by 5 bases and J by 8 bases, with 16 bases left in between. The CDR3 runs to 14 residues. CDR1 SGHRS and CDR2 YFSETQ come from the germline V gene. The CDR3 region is CASRNRDIGEKLFF. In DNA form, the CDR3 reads TGCGCCAGCAGGAACCGGGACATCGGGGAAAAACTGTTTTTT. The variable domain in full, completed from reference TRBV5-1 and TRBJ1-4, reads KAGVTQTPRYLIKTRGQQVTLSCSPISGHRSVSWYQQTPGQGLQFLFEYFSETQRNKGNFPGRFSGRQFSNSRSEMNVSTLELGDSALYLCASRNRDIGEKLFFGSGTQLSVL.

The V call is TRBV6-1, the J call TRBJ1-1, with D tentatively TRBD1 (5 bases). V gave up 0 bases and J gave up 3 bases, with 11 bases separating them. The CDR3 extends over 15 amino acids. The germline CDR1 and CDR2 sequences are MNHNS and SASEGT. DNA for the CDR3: TGTGCCAGCAGTGAAGCGGGATGGGGGGACACTGAAGCTTTCTTT. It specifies CASSEAGWGDTEAFF.

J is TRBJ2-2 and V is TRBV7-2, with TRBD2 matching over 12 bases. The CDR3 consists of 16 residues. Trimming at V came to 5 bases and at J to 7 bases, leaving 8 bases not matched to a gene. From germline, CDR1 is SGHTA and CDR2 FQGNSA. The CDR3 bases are TGTGCCAGCAGCCCGCGGACTAGCGGGGTGGGCGGGGAGCTGTTTTTT. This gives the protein CASSPRTSGVGGELFF.

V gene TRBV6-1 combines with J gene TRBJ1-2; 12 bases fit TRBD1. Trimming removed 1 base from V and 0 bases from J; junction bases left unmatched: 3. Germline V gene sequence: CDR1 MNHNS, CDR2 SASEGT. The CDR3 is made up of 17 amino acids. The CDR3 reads CASSEGGTGGANYGYTF. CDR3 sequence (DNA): TGTGCCAGCAGTGAAGGGGGGACAGGGGGCGCTAACTATGGCTACACCTTC.

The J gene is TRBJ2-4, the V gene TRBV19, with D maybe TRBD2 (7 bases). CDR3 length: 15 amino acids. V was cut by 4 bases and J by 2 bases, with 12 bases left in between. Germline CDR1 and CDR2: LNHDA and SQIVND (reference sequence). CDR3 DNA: TGTGCCAGTAGTAGAGGGGGGGACTCCAAAAACATTCAGTACTTC. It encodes CASSRGGDSKNIQYF.

The CDR3 bases are TGTGCCAGCAGCTCCCAGGCGACCGGGATCAACACTGAAGCTTTCTTT. Translation: CASSSQATGINTEAFF. This chain connects TRBV7-2 to TRBJ1-1; D ambiguous. V lost 4 bases and J 2 bases, leaving 17 bases between the germline ends. The germline gives CDR1 SGHTA, CDR2 FQGNSA. The CDR3 runs to 16 residues.

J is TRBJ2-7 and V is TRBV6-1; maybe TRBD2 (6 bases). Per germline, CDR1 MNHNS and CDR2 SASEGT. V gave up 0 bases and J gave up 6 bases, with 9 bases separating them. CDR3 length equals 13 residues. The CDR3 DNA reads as TGTGCCAGCAGTGAAGCGCTAGCGACCGAGCAGTACTTC. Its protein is CASSEALATEQYF.

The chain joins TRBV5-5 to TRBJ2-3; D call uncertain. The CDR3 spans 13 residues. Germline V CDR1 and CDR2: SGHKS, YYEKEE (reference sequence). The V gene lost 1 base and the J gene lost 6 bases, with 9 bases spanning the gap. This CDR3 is CASSLSGTDTQYF. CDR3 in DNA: TGTGCCAGCAGCTTGTCAGGAACGGATACGCAGTATTTT.

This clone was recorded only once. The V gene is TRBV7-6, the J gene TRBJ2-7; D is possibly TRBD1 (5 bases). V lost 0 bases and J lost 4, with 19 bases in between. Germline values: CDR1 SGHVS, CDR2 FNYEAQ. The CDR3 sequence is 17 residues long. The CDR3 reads CASSLAPIQGALYEQYF. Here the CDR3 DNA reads TGTGCCAGCAGCTTAGCCCCCATCCAGGGTGCCCTTTACGAGCAGTACTTC.

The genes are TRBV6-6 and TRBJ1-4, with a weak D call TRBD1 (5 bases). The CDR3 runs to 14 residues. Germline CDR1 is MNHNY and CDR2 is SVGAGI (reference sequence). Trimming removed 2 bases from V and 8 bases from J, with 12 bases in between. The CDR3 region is CASSYGQGSEKLFF. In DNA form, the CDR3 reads TGTGCCAGCAGTTACGGGCAGGGTAGCGAAAAACTGTTTTTT.

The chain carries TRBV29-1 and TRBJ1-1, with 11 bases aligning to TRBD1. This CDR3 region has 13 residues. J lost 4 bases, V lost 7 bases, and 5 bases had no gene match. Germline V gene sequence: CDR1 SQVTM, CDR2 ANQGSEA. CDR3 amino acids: CSAAGTGGTEAFF. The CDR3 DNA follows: TGCAGCGCTGCCGGGACAGGGGGCACTGAAGCTTTCTTT.

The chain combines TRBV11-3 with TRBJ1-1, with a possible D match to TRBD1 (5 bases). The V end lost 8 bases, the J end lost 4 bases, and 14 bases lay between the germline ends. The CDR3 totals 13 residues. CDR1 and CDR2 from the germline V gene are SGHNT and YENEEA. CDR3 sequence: CASRGGSGTEAFF. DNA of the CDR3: TGTGCCAGCCGGGGGGGGTCGGGCACTGAAGCTTTCTTT.

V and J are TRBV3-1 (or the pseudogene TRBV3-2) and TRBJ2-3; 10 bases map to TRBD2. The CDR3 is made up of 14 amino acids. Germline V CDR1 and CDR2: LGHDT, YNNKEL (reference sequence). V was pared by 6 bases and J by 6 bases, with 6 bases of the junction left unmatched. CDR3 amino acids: CASSLTSGEDTQYF. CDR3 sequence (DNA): TGTGCCAGCAGTCTTACTAGCGGGGAGGATACGCAGTATTTT.

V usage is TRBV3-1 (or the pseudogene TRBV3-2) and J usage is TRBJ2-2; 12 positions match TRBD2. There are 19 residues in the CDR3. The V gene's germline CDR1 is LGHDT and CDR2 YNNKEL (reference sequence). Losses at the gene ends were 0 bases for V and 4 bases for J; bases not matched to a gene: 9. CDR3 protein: CASSQDRLAGGLPTGELFF. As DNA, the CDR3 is TGTGCCAGCAGCCAAGATCGTCTAGCGGGGGGGTTGCCCACCGGGGAGCTGTTTTTT.